These T cell receptor beta chains were read from a single sample in a study of cytomegalovirus exposure and HLA in healthy donors. Only in-frame clones appear in the TCRdb table, and some are missing; sequencing was by immunoSEQ multiplex PCR. The repertoire holds some 120,000 clones, with roughly 82% as singletons. Sequencing was carried out using PBMCs. The receptors here all came from a woman aged 40 to 50 in good health and CMV-seropositive. The CDR3 runs from the conserved cysteine through the conserved F or W. Fields, in order: J gene, D gene, V gene, clone size, CDR3 protein, CDR3 DNA. A D gene is named only where the DNA matches it firmly. Size is stated for part of the rows, as once, few or many counts, or as a class when the clone is expanded.

J: TRBJ1-2; D: -; V: TRBV29-1; size: -; CDR3: CSVRTVTNYGYTF; DNA: TGCAGCGTGAGGACAGTAACTAACTATGGCTACACCTTC
J: TRBJ2-6; D: -; V: TRBV2; size: -; CDR3: CASRSASGANVLTF; DNA: TGTGCCAGCAGAAGCGCCTCTGGGGCCAACGTCCTGACTTTC
J: TRBJ2-7; D: TRBD1; V: TRBV7-2; size: -; CDR3: CASSPQDRLGNEQYF; DNA: TGTGCCAGCAGCCCCCAGGACAGGCTCGGCAACGAGCAGTACTTC
J: TRBJ2-7; D: TRBD1; V: TRBV7-2; size: few; CDR3: CASSTGAYEQYF; DNA: TGTGCCAGCTCTACAGGGGCCTACGAGCAGTACTTC
J: TRBJ2-5; D: TRBD2; V: TRBV4-2; size: few; CDR3: CASSQDLSLAGHSTQETQYF; DNA: TGTGCCAGCAGCCAAGATTTAAGCCTAGCGGGCCACAGCACCCAAGAGACCCAGTACTTC
J: TRBJ1-4; D: -; V: TRBV7-9; size: -; CDR3: CASSPRTVSNEKLFF; DNA: TGTGCCAGCAGCCCGCGGACAGTCTCGAATGAAAAACTGTTTTTT
J: TRBJ1-5; D: -; V: TRBV4-2; size: once; CDR3: CASSQESFRANNQPQHF; DNA: TGTGCCAGCAGCCAGGAGTCCTTCAGGGCTAACAATCAGCCCCAGCATTTT
J: TRBJ1-1; D: TRBD1; V: TRBV19; size: few; CDR3: CASSKTGGTEAFF; DNA: TGTGCCAGTAGTAAGACAGGGGGGACTGAAGCTTTCTTT
J: TRBJ2-3; D: -; V: TRBV14; size: -; CDR3: CASSLNTDTQYF; DNA: TGTGCCAGCAGCCTCAACACAGATACGCAGTATTTT
J: TRBJ1-1; D: TRBD1; V: TRBV29-1; size: -; CDR3: CSAPQGGYTEAFF; DNA: TGCAGCGCCCCTCAAGGGGGCTACACTGAAGCTTTCTTT